This T cell receptor (beta chain) was captured in a study of graft-versus-host responses after intestinal transplantation. Study-wide context: Uniformly, recipients were administered anti-thymocyte globulin induction with subsequent tacrolimus and steroids for two to three years.

The protocol was immunoSEQ multiplex PCR, while the TCRdb copy is restricted to in-frame clones and leaves out a portion. The profile shows 65,000 to 85,000 clones, around 90% of them singletons. V dropped 8 bases and J dropped 5; count of bases not matched to a gene: 8. The germline CDR1 and CDR2 sequences are MNHNS and SASEGT. The CDR3 length is 14 residues. For this clone: Its specificity is unknown.

Marrow collected post-transplant originated from the posterior iliac crest or another site. Whole-study results and caveats: GvH clones detected in recipient marrow included some appearing first in ileum or blood.

This sequence originates from a human patient who received an intestinal transplant, so some T cells may come from the graft donor. Here the sequenced sample was bone marrow, taken 700 to 850 days after intestinal transplantation. The chain links TRBV6-1 to TRBJ2-5, with 10 positions matching TRBD2. Here the CDR3 reads CASQIAGGPETQYF. In DNA form, the CDR3 reads TGTGCCAGCCAAATAGCGGGAGGTCCTGAGACCCAGTACTTC.